The present TCR beta chain was sequenced within a study of blood T cell repertoires in COVID-19. Study background: Whether acute or convalescent, the COVID-19 samples came from the United States, Italy and Spain. Sample material is recorded as cDNA or gDNA derived from T cells, B-cell-depleted T cells, or PBMCs.

Authors' methods: Estimation of nucleated cell counts was performed using reference gene primer amplification. Repertoires were generated with immunoSEQ multiplex PCR, while TCRdb's copy carries only in-frame clones and drops some. The V and J calls and clone size were taken over from that table, and D and trimming were inferred from the DNA. The repertoire includes about 190,000 clones, more than 60% of them detected once, and around 12% sits in the top ten. The V and J ends lost 6 bases and 0 bases, in that order; junction bases with no gene match: 1. The CDR3 is 15 amino acids. Germline CDR1 and CDR2: SNHLY and FYNNEI.

This clonotype originated in a woman aged 45 to 65 with acute or convalescent COVID-19. This rearrangement joins TRBV2 to TRBJ2-2, with 10 bases matching TRBD1. The sample taken for sequencing was peripheral blood. The CDR3 here is CASRGQGTNTGELFF. CDR3 in DNA: TGTGCCAGCAGGGGACAGGGGACGAACACCGGGGAGCTGTTTTTT.